The 15 T cell receptor beta chains below come from one sample, sequenced in a study of blood T cell repertoires in COVID-19 (TCRdb year 2020). Library prep was done by the immunoSEQ multiplex PCR assay. What TCRdb holds here is the immuneACCESS table cut down to in-frame rearrangements. Part of the clones is not present; checked against another copy, under half of the missing clones reflect an unresolved V gene, and the others are unexplained. The sample table holds over 300,000 clones, of which 90% were seen once. The ten largest make up around 7% of the sample. Material for sequencing was peripheral blood. The source is a man aged 18 to 35 with active or convalescent COVID-19.

The chain carries TRBV3-1 (or the pseudogene TRBV3-2) and TRBJ1-2; tentative D call: TRBD1 (5 bases). The germline V gene encodes CDR1 LGHDT and CDR2 YNNKEL (reference sequence). The CDR3 runs to 17 residues. Trimming left V 6 bases short and J 0 bases short, with 20 bases between. CDR3 protein: CASRRSSRGPSNYGYTF. CDR3 DNA sequence: TGTGCCAGCAGGCGGTCCTCTAGGGGCCCTTCTAACTATGGCTACACCTTC.

Note on this clone: The junction and the germline gene differ at one end; a read error may be behind it. The chain links TRBV10-3 to TRBJ2-6; the match to TRBD1 covers 12 bases. The CDR3 loop spans 17 amino acids. Germline values: CDR1 ENHRY, CDR2 SYGVKD. DNA for the CDR3: TGTGCCATCAGGGGGGACAGGGGGCGAAGTGGGGCCAACGTGCTGACTTTC. Protein sequence: CAIRGDRGRSGANVLTF.

The chain joins TRBV9 to TRBJ1-5; possibly TRBD1 for D (5 bases). This CDR3 is 15 amino acids long. V was shortened by 4 bases and J by 0 bases, with 11 bases between the two germline ends. CDR1 and CDR2 from the germline V gene are SGDLS and YYNGEE. The CDR3 protein is CASSRWGDSNQPQHF. The DNA of the CDR3 is TGTGCCAGCAGCCGCTGGGGGGATAGCAATCAGCCCCAGCATTTT.

The chain is built from TRBV29-1 and TRBJ2-7, with TRBD2 matching 8 bases. J was trimmed by 2 bases and V by 8 bases; bases with no gene match: 20. CDR3 size: 17 residues. Germline CDR1 reads SQVTM; CDR2 reads ANQGSEA. The CDR3 region has the DNA TGCAGCATTGGTTTATTGGGGGGAGCGGGAGAGACCTACGAGCAGTACTTC. Translated, it gives CSIGLLGGAGETYEQYF.

This chain connects TRBV4-1 to TRBJ2-1, with TRBD2 matching over 16 bases. This CDR3 region has 15 residues. Germline-derived CDR1 and CDR2 are MGHRA and YSYEKL. V lost 8 bases and J lost 9; bases outside the gene matches: 7. The CDR3 region is CASEGLAGGVLEQFF. In DNA, the CDR3 is TGCGCCAGCGAGGGACTAGCGGGAGGGGTTCTTGAGCAGTTCTTC.

The V call is TRBV6-6, the J call TRBJ1-3, with no clear D. The germline gives CDR1 MNHNY, CDR2 SVGAGI (reference sequence). The CDR3 runs to 16 residues. V was pared by 8 bases and J by 4 bases, with 21 bases between. The CDR3 coding sequence is TGTGCCAGCCTTGAGAATGGGCACTTAAGGGGAAACACCATATATTTT. It is translated as CASLENGHLRGNTIYF.

The chain is built from TRBV21-1 and TRBJ2-1; the DNA was not used to check the table's D call, TRBD2. TRBV21-1 is a recognized pseudogene. This CDR3 region has 13 residues. The CDR3 spells CATPRLAGNEQFF. Here the CDR3 DNA reads TGTGCCACTCCCCGACTAGCGGGAAATGAGCAGTTCTTC.

V gene TRBV15 combines with J gene TRBJ2-2; TRBD1 matches at 8 bases. The ends lost 7 bases at V and 4 bases at J; junction bases unmatched: 5. The CDR3 has 14 residues. In germline, CDR1 is LNHNV, CDR2 YYDKDF (reference sequence). CDR3 in DNA: TGTGCCACCACCCGACAGGGGATCACCGGGGAGCTGTTTTTT. Its translation is CATTRQGITGELFF.

J is TRBJ1-6 and V is TRBV9, with D maybe TRBD1 (6 bases). The CDR3 consists of 14 residues. From germline, CDR1 is SGDLS and CDR2 YYNGEE. Trimming shortened V by 1 base and J by 6 bases, and 8 bases separated the two germline ends. The CDR3 region has the DNA TGTGCCAGCAGCGTACCAGGGGTTAATTCACCCCTCCACTTT. Translated: CASSVPGVNSPLHF.

The chain combines TRBV15 with TRBJ1-4, with D unclear. V lost 3 bases and J lost 3, with 11 bases in between. This CDR3 region has 15 residues. The germline gives CDR1 LNHNV, CDR2 YYDKDF (reference sequence). The chain's CDR3 is CATSRLGEANEKLFF. The CDR3 coding sequence is TGTGCCACCAGCAGGCTCGGCGAGGCTAATGAAAAACTGTTTTTT.

The rearrangement uses TRBV27 and TRBJ2-1, with 14 bases fitting TRBD2. This CDR3 is built from 15 residues. The germline CDR1 and CDR2 sequences are MNHEY and SMNVEV (reference sequence). Trimming cost V 4 bases and J 6 bases; bases outside gene matches: 2. The CDR3 DNA follows: TGTGCCAGCAGTTCGGGACTAGCGGGAGTCAATGAGCAGTTCTTC. This encodes CASSSGLAGVNEQFF.

The chain is built from TRBV2 and TRBJ1-5, with 10 bases aligning to TRBD1. The germline V gene has CDR1 SNHLY and CDR2 FYNNEI. Trimming at V came to 6 bases and at J to 4 bases, leaving 6 bases not matched to a gene. The CDR3 extends over 15 amino acids. The DNA for the CDR3 is TGTGCCAGCAGGGTGGACAGGGGGTGGAATCAGCCCCAGCATTTT. Translating gives CASRVDRGWNQPQHF.

This chain links TRBV5-1 with TRBJ1-2, with 10 bases fitting TRBD1. The CDR3 consists of 15 residues. Trimming removed 4 bases from V and 6 bases from J; junction bases left unmatched: 9. In germline, CDR1 is SGHRS, CDR2 YFSETQ. The CDR3 nucleotides are TGCGCCAGCAGCACCCGGACAGGGGGTACCGATGGCTACACCTTC. This encodes CASSTRTGGTDGYTF.

CDR3 residues: CASSLGAGGGYTF. The CDR3 DNA is TGTGCCAGCAGTCTAGGAGCTGGCGGTGGCTACACCTTC. V usage is TRBV6-2 or TRBV6-3 and J usage is TRBJ1-2; D is unresolved. The CDR3 loop spans 13 amino acids. Germline assignment: CDR1 MNHEY and CDR2 SVGEGT. Trimming took off 5 bases at V and 7 bases at J, with 14 bases between the two ends.

J is TRBJ2-1 and V is TRBV11-1; tentative D call: TRBD2 (5 bases). The CDR3 spans 13 residues. V lost 1 base to trimming and J lost 7 bases, with 8 bases between them. CDR1 is SGHAT and CDR2 is FQDESV in the germline V gene (reference sequence). The CDR3 region has the DNA TGTGCCAGCAGCTTAGGTCGCGGGAATGAGCAGTTCTTC. Its protein is CASSLGRGNEQFF.